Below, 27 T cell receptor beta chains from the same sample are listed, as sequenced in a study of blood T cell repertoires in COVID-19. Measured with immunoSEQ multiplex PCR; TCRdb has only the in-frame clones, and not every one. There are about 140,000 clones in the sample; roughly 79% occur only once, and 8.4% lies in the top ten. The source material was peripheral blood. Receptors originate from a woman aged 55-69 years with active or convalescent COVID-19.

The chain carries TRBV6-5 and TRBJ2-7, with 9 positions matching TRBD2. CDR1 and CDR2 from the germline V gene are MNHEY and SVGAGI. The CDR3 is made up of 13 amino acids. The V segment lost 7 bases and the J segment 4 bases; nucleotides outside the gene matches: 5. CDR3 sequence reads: CASKRLAGYEQYF. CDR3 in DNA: TGTGCCAGCAAGAGGCTAGCGGGGTACGAGCAGTACTTC.

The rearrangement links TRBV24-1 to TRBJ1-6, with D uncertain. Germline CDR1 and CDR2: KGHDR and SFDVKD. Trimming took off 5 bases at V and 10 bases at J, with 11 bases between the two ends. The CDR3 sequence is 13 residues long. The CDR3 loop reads CATSGGFGSPLHF. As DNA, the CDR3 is TGTGCCACCAGTGGTGGATTCGGGTCACCCCTCCACTTT.

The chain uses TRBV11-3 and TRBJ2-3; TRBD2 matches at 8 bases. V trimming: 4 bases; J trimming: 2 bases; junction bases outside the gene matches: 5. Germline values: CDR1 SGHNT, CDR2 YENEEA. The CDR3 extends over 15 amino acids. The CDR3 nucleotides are TGTGCCAGCAGCTCGAGAGCGGGAGCCACAGATACGCAGTATTTT. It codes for CASSSRAGATDTQYF.

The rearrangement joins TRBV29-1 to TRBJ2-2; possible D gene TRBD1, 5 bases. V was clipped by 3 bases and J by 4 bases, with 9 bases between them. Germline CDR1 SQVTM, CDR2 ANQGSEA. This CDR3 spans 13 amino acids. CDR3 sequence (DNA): TGCAGCGTTGACAGGGCCGGCACCGGGGAGCTGTTTTTT. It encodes CSVDRAGTGELFF.

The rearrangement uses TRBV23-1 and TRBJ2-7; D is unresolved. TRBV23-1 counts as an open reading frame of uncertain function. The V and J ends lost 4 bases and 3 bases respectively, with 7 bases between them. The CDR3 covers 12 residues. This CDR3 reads CASSLAVYEQYV. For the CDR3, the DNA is TGCGCCAGCAGTCTGGCAGTCTACGAGCAGTACGTC.

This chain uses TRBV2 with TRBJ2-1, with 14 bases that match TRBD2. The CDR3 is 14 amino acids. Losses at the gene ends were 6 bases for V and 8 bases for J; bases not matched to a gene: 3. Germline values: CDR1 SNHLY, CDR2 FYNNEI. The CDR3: CASRGLAGEYEQFF. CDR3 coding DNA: TGTGCCAGCAGGGGACTAGCGGGAGAGTATGAGCAGTTCTTC.

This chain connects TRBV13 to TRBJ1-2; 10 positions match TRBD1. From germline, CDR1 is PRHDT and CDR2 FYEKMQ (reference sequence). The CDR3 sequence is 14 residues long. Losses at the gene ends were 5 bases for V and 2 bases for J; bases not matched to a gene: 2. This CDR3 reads CASSGTGENYGYTF. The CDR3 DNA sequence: TGTGCCAGCAGCGGGACAGGGGAAAACTATGGCTACACCTTC.

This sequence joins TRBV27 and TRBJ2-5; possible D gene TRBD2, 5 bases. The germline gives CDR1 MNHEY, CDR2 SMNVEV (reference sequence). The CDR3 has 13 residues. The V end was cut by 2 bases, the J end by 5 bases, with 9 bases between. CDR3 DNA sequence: TGTGCCAGCAGTTTAGCTAGCCGGGAGACCCAGTACTTC. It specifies CASSLASRETQYF.

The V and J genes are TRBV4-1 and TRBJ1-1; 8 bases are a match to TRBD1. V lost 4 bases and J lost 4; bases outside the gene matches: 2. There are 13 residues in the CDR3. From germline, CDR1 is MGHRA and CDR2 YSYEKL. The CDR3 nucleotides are TGCGCCAGCAGCCTACAGGGGGGCACTGAAGCTTTCTTT. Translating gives CASSLQGGTEAFF.

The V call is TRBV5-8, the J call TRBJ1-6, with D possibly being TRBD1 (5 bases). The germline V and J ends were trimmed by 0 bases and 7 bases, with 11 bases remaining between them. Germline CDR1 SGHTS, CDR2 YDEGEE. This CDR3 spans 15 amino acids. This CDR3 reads CASSLAAGSNSPLHF. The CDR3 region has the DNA TGTGCCAGCAGCTTGGCAGCAGGGTCCAATTCACCCCTCCACTTT.

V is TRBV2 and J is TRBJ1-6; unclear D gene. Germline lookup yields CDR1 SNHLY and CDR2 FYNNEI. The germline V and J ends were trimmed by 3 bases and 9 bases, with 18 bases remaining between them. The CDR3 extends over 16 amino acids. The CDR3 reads CASSESRVGVGSPLHF. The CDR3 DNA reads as TGTGCCAGCAGTGAGAGCAGAGTCGGGGTCGGTTCACCCCTCCACTTT.

CDR3 nucleotide sequence: TGCGCCAGCAGCTTGGAGGGGGATGGCTACACCTTC. Amino acid sequence: CASSLEGDGYTF. The V gene is TRBV5-1, the J gene TRBJ1-2, with a weak D call TRBD1 (6 bases). The CDR3 is 12 residues long. Germline CDR1 SGHRS, CDR2 YFSETQ. Trimming pared 0 bases from V and 6 bases from J, leaving 6 bases between.

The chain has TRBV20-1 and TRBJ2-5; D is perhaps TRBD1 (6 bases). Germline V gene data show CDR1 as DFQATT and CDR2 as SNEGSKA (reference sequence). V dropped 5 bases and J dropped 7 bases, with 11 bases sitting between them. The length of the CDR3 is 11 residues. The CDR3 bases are TGCAGTGCTGCAAAAGGGGGGACCCAGTACTTC. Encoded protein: CSAAKGGTQYF.

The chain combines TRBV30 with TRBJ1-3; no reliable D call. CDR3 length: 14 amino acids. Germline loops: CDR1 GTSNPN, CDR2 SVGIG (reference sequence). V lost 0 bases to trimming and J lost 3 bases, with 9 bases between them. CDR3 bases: TGTGCCTGGAGTGTACTCGAGCGTGGAAACACCATATATTTT. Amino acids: CAWSVLERGNTIYF.

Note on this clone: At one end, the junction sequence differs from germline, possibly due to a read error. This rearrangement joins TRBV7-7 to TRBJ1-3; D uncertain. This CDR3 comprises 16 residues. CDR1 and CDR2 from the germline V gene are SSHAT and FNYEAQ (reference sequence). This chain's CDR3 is CASSLADSHSGNTIYF. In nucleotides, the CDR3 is TGTGCTAGCAGCTTAGCGGACTCCCACTCTGGAAACACCATATATTTT.

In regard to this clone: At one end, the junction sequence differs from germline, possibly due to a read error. Here the CDR3 DNA reads TGTGCCATCTGTGAGACAGGGGATACCGGGGAGCTGTTTTTT. Translating gives CAICETGDTGELFF. This rearrangement joins TRBV10-3 to TRBJ2-2; 8 bases are shared with TRBD1. The CDR3 contains 14 residues. Germline V CDR1 and CDR2: ENHRY, SYGVKD.

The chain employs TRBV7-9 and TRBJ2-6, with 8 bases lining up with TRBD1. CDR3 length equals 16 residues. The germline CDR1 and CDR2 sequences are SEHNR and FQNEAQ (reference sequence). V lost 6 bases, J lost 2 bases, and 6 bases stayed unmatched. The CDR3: CASSPQGAPGANVLTF. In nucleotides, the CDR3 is TGTGCCAGCAGTCCCCAGGGGGCGCCTGGGGCCAACGTCCTGACTTTC.

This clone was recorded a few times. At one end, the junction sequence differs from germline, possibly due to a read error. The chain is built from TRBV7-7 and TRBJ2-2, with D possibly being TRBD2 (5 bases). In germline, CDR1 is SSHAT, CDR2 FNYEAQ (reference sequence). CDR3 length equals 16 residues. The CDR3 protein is CASSLLAQRGTGELFF. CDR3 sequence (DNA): TGTGCTAGCAGCTTACTGGCTCAACGAGGGACCGGGGAGCTGTTTTTT.

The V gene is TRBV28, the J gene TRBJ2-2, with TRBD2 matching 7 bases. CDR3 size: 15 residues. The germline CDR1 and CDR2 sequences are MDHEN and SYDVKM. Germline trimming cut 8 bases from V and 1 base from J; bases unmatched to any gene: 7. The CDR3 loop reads CASVRGGVNTGELFF. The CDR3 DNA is TGTGCCAGCGTCCGGGGAGGGGTGAACACCGGGGAGCTGTTTTTT. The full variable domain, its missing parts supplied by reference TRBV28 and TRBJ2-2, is DVKVTQSSRYLVKRTGEKVFLECVQDMDHENMFWYRQDPGLGLRLIYFSYDVKMKEKGDIPEGYSVSREKKERFSLILESASTNQTSMYLCASVRGGVNTGELFFGEGSRLTVL.

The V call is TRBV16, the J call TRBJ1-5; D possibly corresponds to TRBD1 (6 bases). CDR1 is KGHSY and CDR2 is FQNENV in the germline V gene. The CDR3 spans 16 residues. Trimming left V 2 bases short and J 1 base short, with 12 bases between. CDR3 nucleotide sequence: TGTGCCAGCAGCCAAGGCAGCAGGGGAAGCAATCAGCCCCAGCATTTT. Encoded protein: CASSQGSRGSNQPQHF.

DNA for the CDR3: TGTGCCAGCAGCTTAATGCAGGGAGGTACTAACTATGGCTACACCTTC. It specifies CASSLMQGGTNYGYTF. The V and J genes are TRBV11-1 and TRBJ1-2; possible D gene TRBD1, 5 bases. V lost 2 bases and J lost 0, with 13 bases in between. CDR1 SGHAT and CDR2 FQDESV come from the germline V gene (reference sequence). The CDR3 is 16 amino acids.

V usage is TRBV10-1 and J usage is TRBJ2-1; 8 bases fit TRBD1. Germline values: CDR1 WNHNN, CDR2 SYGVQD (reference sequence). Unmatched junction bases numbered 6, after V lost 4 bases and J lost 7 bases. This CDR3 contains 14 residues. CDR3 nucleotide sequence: TGCGCCAGCAGTGCGGGACAGGCGTATAATGAGCAGTTCTTC. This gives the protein CASSAGQAYNEQFF.

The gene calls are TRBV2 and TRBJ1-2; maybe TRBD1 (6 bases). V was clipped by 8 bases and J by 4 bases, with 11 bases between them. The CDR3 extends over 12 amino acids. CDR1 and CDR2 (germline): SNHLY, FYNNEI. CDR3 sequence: CASARGIYGYTF. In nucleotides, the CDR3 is TGTGCCAGCGCGAGGGGGATCTATGGCTACACCTTC.

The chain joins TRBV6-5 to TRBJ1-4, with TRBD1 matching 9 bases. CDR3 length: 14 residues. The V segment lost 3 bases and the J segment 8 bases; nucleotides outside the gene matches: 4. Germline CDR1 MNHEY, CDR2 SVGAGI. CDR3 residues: CASSYRGTGEKLFF. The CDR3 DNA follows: TGTGCCAGCAGTTATAGAGGGACAGGGGAAAAACTGTTTTTT.

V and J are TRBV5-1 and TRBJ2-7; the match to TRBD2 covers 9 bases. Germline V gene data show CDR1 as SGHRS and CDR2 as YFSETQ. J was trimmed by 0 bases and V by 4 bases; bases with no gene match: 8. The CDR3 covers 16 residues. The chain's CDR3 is CASSKGQTSGSYEQYF. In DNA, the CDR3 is TGCGCCAGCAGCAAAGGACAGACTAGCGGCTCCTACGAGCAGTACTTC.

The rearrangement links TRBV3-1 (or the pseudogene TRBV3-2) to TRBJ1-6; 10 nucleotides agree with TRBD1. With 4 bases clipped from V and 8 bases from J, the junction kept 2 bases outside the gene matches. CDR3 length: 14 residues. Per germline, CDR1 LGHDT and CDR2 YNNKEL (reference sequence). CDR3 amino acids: CASSRTGGDSPLHF. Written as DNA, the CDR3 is TGTGCCAGCAGCCGGACAGGGGGGGATTCACCCCTCCACTTT.

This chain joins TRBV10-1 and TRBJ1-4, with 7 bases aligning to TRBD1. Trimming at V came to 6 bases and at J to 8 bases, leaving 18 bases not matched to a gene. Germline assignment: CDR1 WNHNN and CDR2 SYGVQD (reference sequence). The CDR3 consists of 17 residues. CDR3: CASSKWGTESQEEKLFF. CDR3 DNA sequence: TGCGCCAGCAGCAAATGGGGGACAGAGAGTCAAGAGGAAAAACTGTTTTTT.